This TCR beta chain emerged from a study of cytomegalovirus exposure and HLA in healthy donors. Turning to this clone: Its antigen is unidentified.

Study findings and constraints: Roughly uniform sequencing depth across donors was assumed, possibly incorrectly. A later analysis linked a missense variant in DCLRE1C to the trimming of TCR beta V and J genes.

The PCR made use of 60 Vbeta and 13 Jbeta primers. In the authors' methods: In a later analysis, some 80 million unique TCR beta chains included roughly 11 million shared by two or more donors. TCRdb's table, derived via immunoSEQ multiplex PCR, lists solely in-frame clones and lacks some. V and J calls and clone size are given by that table; D and trimming were obtained from the DNA. The sample is made up of over 150,000 clones, and the top ten hold less than 0.85% of it. The clonotype comes from a boy between 5 and 17 years old in good health and CMV-seronegative. Sequenced: PBMCs.

The CDR3 DNA reads TGCGCCAGCAGCCTACGAGCTAGCGGGGGGGCCCATGAGCAGTTCTTC. This codes for CASSLRASGGAHEQFF. V and J are TRBV5-1 and TRBJ2-1; 12 bases are a match to TRBD2. The J segment lost 8 bases and the V segment lost 4 bases, leaving 10 bases of the junction unmatched. The germline V gene has CDR1 SGHRS and CDR2 YFSETQ. The CDR3 sequence is 16 residues long.